This T cell receptor (beta chain) was sequenced in a study of T cell changes during pregnancy in multiple sclerosis. Per the germline V gene, CDR1 is SGHRS and CDR2 is YFSETQ. CDR3 size: 15 residues. V was clipped by 4 bases and J by 0 bases; unmatched bases: 3. Sequencing was performed with immunoSEQ multiplex PCR; in TCRdb, only in-frame clones are kept and a portion is missing. The sample shows around 50,000 clones, about 87% of them seen only once. The clonotype comes from a female donor with multiple sclerosis, enrolled in a pregnancy study. V usage is TRBV5-1 and J usage is TRBJ2-7; the match to TRBD1 covers 11 bases. The source material was peripheral blood, sampled in the first trimester of pregnancy. The CDR3: CASSGGTGGSYEQYF. DNA of the CDR3: TGCGCCAGCAGCGGGGGGACAGGGGGCTCCTACGAGCAGTACTTC.